A selection of T cell receptor beta chains follows, all from one sample in a study of blood T cell repertoires in COVID-19. Libraries were prepared by immunoSEQ multiplex PCR; TCRdb keeps only in-frame clonotypes and omits some of them. The table lists nearly 300,000 clones, 84% of them singletons. Material: peripheral blood. All receptors derive from a human donor with COVID-19, enrolled during active disease. The donor label of this sample is uncertain. CDR3s include the opening cysteine and the closing phenylalanine or tryptophan. Each record gives: CDR3 length, clone size, J gene, V gene, D gene, CDR3 protein, CDR3 DNA. A D gene is named only where the DNA matches it firmly. A row's size may be missing; if present it is once, few, many or a size class.

17,NA,TRBJ2-1,TRBV11-3,TRBD2,CASSLGRVAGGGNEQFF,TGTGCCAGCAGCTTAGGAAGAGTAGCGGGAGGTGGAAATGAGCAGTTCTTC
15,NA,TRBJ2-2,TRBV6-5,TRBD2,CASSTTSGIHGELFF,TGTGCCAGCAGTACGACTAGCGGAATTCACGGGGAGCTGTTTTTT
15,NA,TRBJ2-1,TRBV7-9,TRBD1,CASSLLGTAYNEQFF,TGTGCCAGCAGCTTACTAGGGACAGCCTACAATGAGCAGTTCTTC
17,NA,TRBJ2-3,TRBV28,TRBD2,CVTSSGLAGGGADTQYF,TGTGTCACCTCCTCGGGACTAGCGGGAGGAGGGGCAGATACGCAGTATTTT
16,NA,TRBJ1-2,TRBV28,NA,CASSSSTGTDVYGYTF,TGTGCCAGCAGTTCAAGTACCGGGACTGACGTCTATGGCTACACCTTC
15,NA,TRBJ2-7,TRBV2,TRBD2,CASRGTSGGSYEQYF,TGTGCCAGCCGGGGGACTAGCGGAGGCTCCTACGAGCAGTACTTC
17,once,TRBJ1-1,TRBV21-1,NA,CASSKDWQGGVSTEAFF,TGTGCCAGCAGCAAAGATTGGCAGGGTGGGGTCTCCACTGAAGCTTTCTTT
18,once,TRBJ1-4,TRBV14,NA,CASSQARGPFTTNEKLFF,TGTGCCAGCAGCCAAGCCAGGGGCCCCTTTACAACTAATGAAAAACTGTTTTTT
14,NA,TRBJ2-3,TRBV3-1/TRBV3-2,TRBD2,CASSRASGDNTQYF,TGTGCCAGCAGCCGGGCTAGCGGAGACAATACGCAGTATTTT
15,NA,TRBJ2-3,TRBV6-5,TRBD2,CASSYRGSGTDTQYF,TGTGCCAGCAGTTACCGCGGGAGCGGTACAGATACGCAGTATTTT
13,NA,TRBJ1-3,TRBV29-1,NA,CSVERGSGNTIYF,TGCAGCGTTGAAAGGGGGTCTGGAAACACCATATATTTT
16,NA,TRBJ2-7,TRBV6-1,NA,CASSESLGGGTYEQYF,TGTGCCAGCAGTGAAAGTTTAGGGGGAGGGACCTACGAGCAGTACTTC
15,NA,TRBJ1-1,TRBV10-1,TRBD1,CASSESTGAPTEAFF,TGCGCCAGCAGTGAGTCGACAGGGGCGCCCACTGAAGCTTTCTTT
18,NA,TRBJ1-1,TRBV9,TRBD1,CASSMRDRGGIVNTEAFF,TGTGCCAGCAGCATGAGGGACAGGGGTGGCATCGTGAACACTGAAGCTTTCTTT
15,NA,TRBJ2-5,TRBV27,NA,CASSFSAGSGETQYF,TGTGCCAGCAGTTTCTCAGCGGGCTCGGGAGAGACCCAGTACTTC
16,NA,TRBJ2-2,TRBV9,TRBD1,CASSVRPGQGTGELFF,TGTGCCAGCAGCGTCAGACCGGGACAGGGAACCGGGGAGCTGTTTTTT
14,NA,TRBJ2-7,TRBV6-6,TRBD2,CASSQPPGGYEQYF,TGTGCCAGCAGTCAGCCCCCGGGGGGGTACGAGCAGTACTTC
15,NA,TRBJ1-4,TRBV3-1/TRBV3-2,TRBD1,CASSPLQGAREKLFF,TGTGCCAGCAGCCCGCTACAGGGGGCGCGGGAAAAACTGTTTTTT
15,few,TRBJ2-5,TRBV7-3,TRBD2,CASSPGTSGKETQYF,TGTGCCAGCAGCCCCGGAACTAGCGGGAAAGAGACCCAGTACTTC
15,NA,TRBJ1-5,TRBV7-2,NA,CASSLTDPGGQPQHF,TGTGCCAGCAGCCTAACCGATCCTGGCGGTCAGCCCCAGCATTTT
15,once,TRBJ1-3,TRBV11-2,NA,CASSLGRSGGNTIYF,TGTGCCAGCAGCTTAGGCCGGTCGGGGGGAAACACCATATATTTT
14,NA,TRBJ2-5,TRBV2,TRBD1,CASSFQGAGETQYF,TGTGCCAGCAGTTTCCAGGGGGCGGGGGAGACCCAGTACTTC
13,NA,TRBJ1-1,TRBV28,NA,CASSFLILGGAFF,TGTGCCAGCAGTTTTTTAATTCTCGGGGGGGCTTTCTTT
15,NA,TRBJ2-1,TRBV7-2,TRBD2,CASSLENSGSYEQFF,TGTGCCAGCAGCTTAGAAAATAGCGGGAGCTATGAGCAGTTCTTC
14,NA,TRBJ2-2,TRBV7-3,NA,CASSFAGSPGELFF,TGTGCCAGCAGCTTTGCAGGGTCCCCCGGGGAGCTGTTTTTT
16,NA,TRBJ1-5,TRBV2,TRBD1,CASSPAIRQGRQPQHF,TGTGCCAGTTCCCCGGCTATTCGACAGGGCCGACAGCCCCAGCATTTT
15,NA,TRBJ2-3,TRBV11-3,NA,CASSLGETAGDTQYF,TGTGCCAGCAGCTTAGGAGAGACAGCGGGAGATACGCAGTATTTT
16,NA,TRBJ1-1,TRBV6-5,NA,CASSYHKDSIRAEAFF,TGTGCCAGCAGTTACCATAAGGACAGTATTAGGGCTGAAGCTTTCTTT
14,NA,TRBJ1-2,TRBV27,NA,CASSFRGWGYGYTF,TGTGCCAGCAGTTTTAGGGGATGGGGCTATGGCTACACCTTC
14,once,TRBJ2-7,TRBV5-1,NA,CASSQTVDAYEQYF,TGCGCCAGCAGCCAAACAGTAGACGCCTACGAGCAGTACTTC
15,once,TRBJ2-2,TRBV25-1,NA,CASSEFPQFTGELFF,TGTGCCAGCAGTGAGTTCCCCCAGTTCACCGGGGAGCTGTTTTTT
15,NA,TRBJ1-1,TRBV2,TRBD1,CASSTLTGGSTEAFF,TGTGCCAGCAGTACCCTAACAGGGGGAAGCACTGAAGCTTTCTTT
10,NA,TRBJ2-7,TRBV21-1,NA,CAMRRDEQYF,TGTGCCATGAGGAGGGACGAGCAGTACTTC
15,NA,TRBJ2-5,TRBV12-5,TRBD2,CASGLYSGYGETQYF,TGTGCTAGTGGTTTGTATAGCGGGTATGGAGAGACCCAGTACTTC
16,NA,TRBJ2-5,TRBV13,TRBD2,CASSLSPASGLETQYF,TGTGCCAGCAGCTTATCTCCGGCTAGCGGGCTGGAGACCCAGTACTTC
17,NA,TRBJ1-3,TRBV9,TRBD1,CASSPQGGPSSGNTIYF,TGTGCCAGCAGCCCTCAGGGGGGCCCGAGCTCTGGAAACACCATATATTTT
13,NA,TRBJ2-7,TRBV2,TRBD2,CASVAGGPYEQYF,TGTGCCAGCGTCGCGGGAGGACCCTACGAGCAGTACTTC
14,NA,TRBJ1-1,TRBV2,NA,CASSVNRVVDLAFF,TGTGCCAGCAGTGTGAACAGGGTCGTGGATCTGGCTTTCTTT
15,NA,TRBJ2-2,TRBV3-1/TRBV3-2,NA,CASSLGNIGTGELFF,TGTGCCAGCAGCCTCGGGAATATTGGAACCGGGGAGCTGTTTTTT
14,NA,TRBJ1-1,TRBV7-2,NA,CASSYAGLNTEAFF,TGTGCCAGCAGTTATGCAGGGCTGAACACTGAAGCTTTCTTT
13,NA,TRBJ1-2,TRBV27,TRBD1,CASSPGTGNGYTF,TGTGCCAGCAGTCCCGGGACAGGGAATGGCTACACCTTC